Listed below are T cell receptor beta chains from one sample, sequenced in a study of blood T cell repertoires in COVID-19. Repertoires were generated with immunoSEQ multiplex PCR, while TCRdb's copy carries only in-frame clones and drops some. This sample carries fewer than 40,000 clones, about 90% of them seen once, and the ten largest clones take 11% to 15%. The sequenced sample was peripheral blood. The receptors shown here come from a man aged 55 to 70 with active COVID-19. The CDR3 runs from the conserved cysteine through the conserved F or W. D genes are given only for firm matches. Clone size appears in some rows only: once, few, many, or a class for an expanded clone.

V gene,clone size,D gene,J gene,CDR3 DNA,CDR3 protein
TRBV3-1/TRBV3-2,.,TRBD2,TRBJ2-1,TGTGCCAGCAGCCAAGTTAGCGGGAGTTTTTTTGATGAGCAGTTCTTC,CASSQVSGSFFDEQFF
TRBV10-1,once,TRBD1,TRBJ2-5,TGCGCCAGCAGCGAATCCGGGACAGGGACCCAAGAGACCCAGTACTTC,CASSESGTGTQETQYF
TRBV19,.,TRBD2,TRBJ2-4,TGTGCCAGTAGTATAGCTAGCGGGAGCTTCGGCAAAAACATTCAGTACTTC,CASSIASGSFGKNIQYF
TRBV11-2,.,.,TRBJ1-1,TGTGCCAGCAGCCCTCCCATCTCCAGGGTAAACACTGAAGCTTTCTTT,CASSPPISRVNTEAFF
TRBV14,.,TRBD2,TRBJ2-7,TGTGCCAGCAGCTTAAGACTAGCCGCCATCGCCTACGAGCAGTACTTC,CASSLRLAAIAYEQYF
TRBV6-4,.,.,TRBJ1-5,TGTGCCAGCAGTGACTCGAAGATCGGGGTACGTAATCAGCCCCAGCATTTT,CASSDSKIGVRNQPQHF
TRBV5-1,.,.,TRBJ2-7,TGCGCCAGCAGCTTTCTCGGGTCGCCTTCCTACGAGCAGTACTTC,CASSFLGSPSYEQYF
TRBV7-9,.,.,TRBJ2-3,TGTGCCAGCAGCCCCCCCTCTTCCCGCACAGATACGCAGTATTTT,CASSPPSSRTDTQYF
TRBV9,.,.,TRBJ2-7,TGTGCCAGCAGTAAGACAGGCGAAGGGACCTACGAGCAGTACTTC,CASSKTGEGTYEQYF
TRBV2,.,.,TRBJ2-5,TGTGCCAGCACCGGGCCCGGACACGATCAAGAGACCCAGTACTTC,CASTGPGHDQETQYF
TRBV18,.,.,TRBJ2-3,TGTGCCAGCTCACCGGGGCTAGCGACCACAGATACGCAGTATTTT,CASSPGLATTDTQYF
TRBV4-1,.,.,TRBJ2-2,TGCGCCAGCAGCCACCTAACAGGGACGAACACCGGGGAGCTGTTTTTT,CASSHLTGTNTGELFF
TRBV4-1,.,.,TRBJ2-3,TGCGCCAGCAGCCAGGATACTAGGGTGGATACGCAGTATTTT,CASSQDTRVDTQYF
TRBV29-1,.,TRBD1,TRBJ2-2,TGCAGCGTTGATGGGACAGGGGCCGGGGAGCTGTTTTTT,CSVDGTGAGELFF
TRBV5-1,.,.,TRBJ2-3,TGCGCCAGCAGCTTGGTACTGGATACGCAGTATTTT,CASSLVLDTQYF
TRBV27,few,TRBD1,TRBJ2-4,TGTGCCAGCAGACCGGGACAGCCAAAAAACATTCAGTACTTC,CASRPGQPKNIQYF
TRBV2,once,.,TRBJ1-2,TGTGCCAGCAGCGCAACACCGAACTATGGCTACACCTTC,CASSATPNYGYTF
TRBV10-1,.,TRBD2,TRBJ2-7,TGCGCCAGCAGTGTAGGTAGCGGGAGTTACGAGCAGTACTTC,CASSVGSGSYEQYF
TRBV7-9,.,.,TRBJ2-3,TGTGCCAGCAGCCCAGGGGGACTAGTAACAGATACGCAGTATTTT,CASSPGGLVTDTQYF
TRBV19,.,.,TRBJ2-2,TGTGCCAGTAGTATCCTAGGGAACACCGGGGAGCTGTTTTTT,CASSILGNTGELFF
TRBV9,.,TRBD2,TRBJ2-1,TGTGCCAGCGCACCGGGACTAGCGGGCTACAATGAGCAGTTCTTC,CASAPGLAGYNEQFF
TRBV6-5,.,.,TRBJ2-5,TGTGCCAGCAGTCGAATTCCGGGAGAAGAGACCCAGTACTTC,CASSRIPGEETQYF
TRBV7-3,.,.,TRBJ2-7,TGTGCCAGCAGCGCCGGGATTTCCTACGAGCAGTACTTC,CASSAGISYEQYF
TRBV9,.,TRBD1,TRBJ2-7,TGTGCCAGCAGCGCGGGACAGGGAGGGTACGAGCAGTACTTC,CASSAGQGGYEQYF
TRBV12-5,.,TRBD2,TRBJ2-1,TGTGCTAGTGGGACTAGCGGATCGAGCTCCTACAATGAGCAGTTCTTC,CASGTSGSSSYNEQFF
TRBV2,.,TRBD1,TRBJ2-1,TGTGCCACAGGGGGACAGAGCTCCTACAATGAGCAGTTCTTC,CATGGQSSYNEQFF
TRBV28,.,TRBD2,TRBJ2-5,TGTGCCAGCAGCCAGACTAGCGGAAAAGAGACCCAGTACTTC,CASSQTSGKETQYF
TRBV5-1,once,.,TRBJ2-3,TGCGCCAGCAGCTTTACAGGGACCACAGATACGCAGTATTTT,CASSFTGTTDTQYF
TRBV6-1,.,TRBD2,TRBJ2-7,TGTGCCAGCAGTGAGCTTAAGCGGGAGTATCAAAAGCAGTACTTC,CASSELKREYQKQYF
TRBV3-1/TRBV3-2,.,TRBD2,TRBJ2-3,TGTGCCAGCCGCTCAGGGACTAGCGGGATCGTAGATACGCAGTATTTT,CASRSGTSGIVDTQYF
TRBV5-8,.,.,TRBJ2-1,TGTGCCAGCAGCTTGTATGGCACCCATGAGCAGTTCTTC,CASSLYGTHEQFF
TRBV6-5,.,TRBD2,TRBJ2-7,TGTGCCAGCAGTTACTCTAGCGGGCGATACGAGCAGTACTTC,CASSYSSGRYEQYF
TRBV28,once,TRBD2,TRBJ2-7,TGTGCCAGCAGTTTTATGCGGGGGGGACTAGCGGGAGTGTCTAGGCGGTACTTC,CASSFMRGGLAGVSRRYF
TRBV28,.,.,TRBJ2-2,TGTGCCAGCAGTTTGCCCCAGGGGAGTCGGACCGGGGAGCTGTTTTTT,CASSLPQGSRTGELFF
TRBV5-1,.,TRBD1,TRBJ2-2,TGCGCCAGCAGAGGGGGCGCGAGTACCGGGGAGCTGTTTTTT,CASRGGASTGELFF
TRBV30,.,TRBD1,TRBJ2-7,TGTGCCTGGTGTCCCGGGACAGGGACCTACGAGCAGTACTTC,CAWCPGTGTYEQYF
TRBV28,.,TRBD1,TRBJ1-2,TGTGCCAGCAGCCTCGACAGGGCCGCCCGGGGCTACACCTTC,CASSLDRAARGYTF
TRBV10-3,.,.,TRBJ2-7,TGTGCCATCAAGGAGGAGGGACCCGACGAGCAGTACTTC,CAIKEEGPDEQYF
TRBV9,.,TRBD1,TRBJ2-6,TGTGCCAGCAGCCAAGACAGGGTTGGGGCCAACGTCCTGACTTTC,CASSQDRVGANVLTF
TRBV21-1,.,.,TRBJ1-1,TGTGCCAGCAGCACCGGGTCCCTGAACACTGAAGCTTTCTTT,CASSTGSLNTEAFF
TRBV27,.,TRBD1,TRBJ2-1,TGTGCCAGCAGTTTATTCCCCCCCGGGACAGAGTCCTACAATGAGCAGTTCTTC,CASSLFPPGTESYNEQFF
TRBV2,.,.,TRBJ2-5,TGTGCCAGCAGCCTTAGGGGGACTATTCTTCAAGAGACCCAGTACTTC,CASSLRGTILQETQYF
TRBV28,.,.,TRBJ2-7,TGTGCCAGCAGTACCCGTTCTTACCTAGTCTACGAGCAGTACTTC,CASSTRSYLVYEQYF
TRBV7-8,.,.,TRBJ2-7,TGTGCCAGCAGCTCTTTAAACTACGAGCAGTACTTC,CASSSLNYEQYF
TRBV7-9,.,.,TRBJ2-2,TGTGCCAGCAGCTTAGCGGGAGAAGGATCCGGGGAGCTGTTTTTT,CASSLAGEGSGELFF
TRBV19,.,TRBD1,TRBJ2-5,TGTGCCAGTAGTATGTGGCAGGGGGCGGACGAGACCCAGTACTTC,CASSMWQGADETQYF
TRBV18,.,TRBD1,TRBJ1-4,TGTGCCAGCTCAAAGGACAGGAGGAATGGCGGTGATGAAAAACTGTTTTTT,CASSKDRRNGGDEKLFF
TRBV2,.,.,TRBJ1-1,TGTGCCAGCACAACAGGGAACACTGAAGCTTTCTTT,CASTTGNTEAFF
TRBV18,.,.,TRBJ2-1,TGTGCCAGCTCACCATCGTCTTGGGGGGACAATGAGCAGTTCTTC,CASSPSSWGDNEQFF
TRBV11-1,.,.,TRBJ1-1,TGTGCCAGCAGCGCTCCGAGGGTTCAGAAGCTTTTCTTT,CASSAPRVQKLFF
TRBV28,.,TRBD1,TRBJ2-7,TGTGCCAGCAGTACCGGGACAGGGGGGAACGAGCAGTACTTC,CASSTGTGGNEQYF